This TCR beta chain was captured by sequencing in a study of tumor-infiltrating lymphocytes in primary liver carcinoma. Study context: Men as well as women, aged 30 to 69 years, made up the patients.

A remark on this clonotype: At one end, the junction sequence differs from germline, possibly due to a read error.

A constant-region primer served to make TCR beta cDNA from around 540 ng total RNA. What produced the TCR beta libraries was three nested multiplex PCR rounds using slightly modified ARM-PCR. Primers for the first two PCR rounds were TRBV1-TRBV30 forward primers and a C-beta reverse primer (around 10 cycles per round). TCRdb ran MiXCR on the multiplex PCR reads and lists one entry per CDR3 protein. The sample holds roughly 30,000 distinct CDR3 sequences; around 71% are singletons and the top ten take about 30%. There are 13 residues in the CDR3. Germline V lookup: CDR1 MNHEY, CDR2 SVGAGI. Both RNA and DNA were isolated together from approximately 20-30 mg of bulk tissue that had not been sorted.

V gene TRBV6-5 combines with J gene TRBJ1-2, with D possibly matching TRBD1 (5 bases). This TCR was sampled from a woman aged 30 to 39 with primary liver carcinoma and hepatitis B virus infection. Sequenced: liver tumor tissue from sampling region 3. As to subset: tumor region T3, left-lateral pole. The CDR3 loop is CASRTGQGYVYTF. As DNA, the CDR3 is TGTGCCAGCAGAACGGGGCAGGGCTATGTCTACACCTTC.